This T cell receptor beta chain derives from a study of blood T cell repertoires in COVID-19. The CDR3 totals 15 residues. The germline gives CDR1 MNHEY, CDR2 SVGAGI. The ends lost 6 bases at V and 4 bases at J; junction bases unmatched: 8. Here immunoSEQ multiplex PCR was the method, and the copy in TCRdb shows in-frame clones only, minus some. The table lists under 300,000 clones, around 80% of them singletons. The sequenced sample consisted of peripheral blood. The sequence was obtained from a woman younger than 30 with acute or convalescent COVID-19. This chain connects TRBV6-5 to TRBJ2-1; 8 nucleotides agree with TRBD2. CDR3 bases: TGTGCCAGCAGCAGCGGGAGCGGTTATTACAATGAGCAGTTCTTC. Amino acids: CASSSGSGYYNEQFF.